This T cell receptor beta chain was retrieved from a study of cytomegalovirus exposure and HLA in healthy donors. PCR was performed using 60 Vbeta and 13 Jbeta primers. Data came from immunoSEQ multiplex PCR; TCRdb stores just in-frame clones and leaves some out. In the table there are around 100,000 clones, over 75% of which are singletons. With V trimmed by 3 bases and J by 4 bases, 27 bases remained unmatched. The length of the CDR3 is 22 residues. Per the germline V gene, CDR1 is WSHSY and CDR2 is SAAADI. What was sequenced was PBMCs. The clonotype originates from a man aged 40-55 years in good health and CMV-seropositive. The gene calls are TRBV10-2 and TRBJ1-3; 7 bases are shared with TRBD1. Here the CDR3 reads CASSDRDSVFSWGHRLGNTIYF. The CDR3 DNA reads TGCGCCAGCAGTGACCGGGACAGTGTCTTCTCGTGGGGCCATCGACTAGGAAACACCATATATTTT.